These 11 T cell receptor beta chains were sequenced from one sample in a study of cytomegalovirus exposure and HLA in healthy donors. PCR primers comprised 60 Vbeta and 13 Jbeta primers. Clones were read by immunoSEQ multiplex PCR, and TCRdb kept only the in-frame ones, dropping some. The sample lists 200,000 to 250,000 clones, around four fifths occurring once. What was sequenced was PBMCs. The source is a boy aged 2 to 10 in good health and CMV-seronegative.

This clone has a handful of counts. In DNA, the CDR3 is TGCGCCAGCAGCCAAGGGAGCGAGAACACAGATACGCAGTATTTT. Translating it yields CASSQGSENTDTQYF. The chain uses TRBV4-1 and TRBJ2-3, with D unresolved. The V and J ends lost 1 base and 2 bases respectively, with 10 bases between them. Germline V gene sequence: CDR1 MGHRA, CDR2 YSYEKL. The length of the CDR3 is 15 residues.

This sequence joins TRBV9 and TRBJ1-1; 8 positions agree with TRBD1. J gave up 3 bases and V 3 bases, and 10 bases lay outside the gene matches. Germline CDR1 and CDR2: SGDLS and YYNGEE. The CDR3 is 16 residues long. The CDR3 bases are TGTGCCAGCAGCGCCGGATCCGGACAGGGCTACACTGAAGCTTTCTTT. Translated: CASSAGSGQGYTEAFF.

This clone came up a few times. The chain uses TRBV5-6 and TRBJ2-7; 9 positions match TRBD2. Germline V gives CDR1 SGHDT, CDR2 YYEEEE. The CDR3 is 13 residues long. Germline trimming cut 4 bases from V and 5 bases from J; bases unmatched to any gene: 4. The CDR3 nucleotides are TGTGCCAGCAGCGAGGCGGGAGGGAACGAGCAGTACTTC. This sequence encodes CASSEAGGNEQYF.

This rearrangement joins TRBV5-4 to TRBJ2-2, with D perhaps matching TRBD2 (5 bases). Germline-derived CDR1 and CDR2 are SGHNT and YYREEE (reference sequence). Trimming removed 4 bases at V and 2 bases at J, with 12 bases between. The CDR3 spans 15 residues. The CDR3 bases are TGTGCCAGCAGCCGCGTCGGACTTAACACCGGGGAGCTGTTTTTT. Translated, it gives CASSRVGLNTGELFF.

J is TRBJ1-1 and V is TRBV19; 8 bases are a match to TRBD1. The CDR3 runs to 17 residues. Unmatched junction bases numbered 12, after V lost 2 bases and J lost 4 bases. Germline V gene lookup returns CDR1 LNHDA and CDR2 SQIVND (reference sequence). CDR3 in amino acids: CASSIPHRGVESTEAFF. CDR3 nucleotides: TGTGCCAGTAGTATACCCCACAGGGGGGTAGAGAGCACTGAAGCTTTCTTT. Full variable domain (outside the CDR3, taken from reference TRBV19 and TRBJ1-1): DGGITQSPKYLFRKEGQNVTLSCEQNLNHDAMYWYRQDPGQGLRLIYYSQIVNDFQKGDIAEGYSVSREKKESFPLTVTSAQKNPTAFYLCASSIPHRGVESTEAFFGQGTRLTVV.

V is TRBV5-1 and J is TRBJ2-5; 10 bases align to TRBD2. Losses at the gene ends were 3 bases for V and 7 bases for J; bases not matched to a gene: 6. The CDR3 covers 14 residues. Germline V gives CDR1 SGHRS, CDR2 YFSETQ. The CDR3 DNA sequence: TGCGCCAGCAGCTCCGGACTAGCGGACGTGACCCAGTACTTC. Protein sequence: CASSSGLADVTQYF.

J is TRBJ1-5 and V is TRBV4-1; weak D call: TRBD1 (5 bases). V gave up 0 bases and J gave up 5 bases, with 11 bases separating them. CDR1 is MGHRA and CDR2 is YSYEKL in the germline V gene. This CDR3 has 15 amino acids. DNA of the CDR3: TGCGCCAGCAGCCAAGATCCCAGGGCAGATCAGCCCCAGCATTTT. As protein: CASSQDPRADQPQHF.

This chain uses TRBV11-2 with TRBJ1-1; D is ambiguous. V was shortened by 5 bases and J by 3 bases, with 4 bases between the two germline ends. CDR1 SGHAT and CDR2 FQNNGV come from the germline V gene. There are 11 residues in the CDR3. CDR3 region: CASSPYTEAFF. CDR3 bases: TGTGCCAGCAGCCCTTACACTGAAGCTTTCTTT.

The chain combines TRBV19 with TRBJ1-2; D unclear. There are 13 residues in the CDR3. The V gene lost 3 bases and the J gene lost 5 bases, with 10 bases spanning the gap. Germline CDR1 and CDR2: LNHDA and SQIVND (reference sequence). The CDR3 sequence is CASSISAGYGYTF. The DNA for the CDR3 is TGTGCCAGTAGTATTTCAGCGGGGTATGGCTACACCTTC.

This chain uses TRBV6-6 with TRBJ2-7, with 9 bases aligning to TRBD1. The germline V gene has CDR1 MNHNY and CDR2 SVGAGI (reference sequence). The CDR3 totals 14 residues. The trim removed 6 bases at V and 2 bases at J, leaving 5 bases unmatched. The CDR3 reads CASRPRTGAYEQYF. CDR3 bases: TGTGCCAGCAGGCCTCGGACAGGGGCCTACGAGCAGTACTTC.

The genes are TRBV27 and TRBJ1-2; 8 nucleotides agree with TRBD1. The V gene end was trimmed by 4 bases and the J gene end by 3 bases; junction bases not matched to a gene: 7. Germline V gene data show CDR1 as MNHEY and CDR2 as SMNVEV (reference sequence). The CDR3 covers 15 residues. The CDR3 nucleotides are TGTGCCAGCAGTTCCATCACAGGGGGGGACTATGGCTACACCTTC. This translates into CASSSITGGDYGYTF.